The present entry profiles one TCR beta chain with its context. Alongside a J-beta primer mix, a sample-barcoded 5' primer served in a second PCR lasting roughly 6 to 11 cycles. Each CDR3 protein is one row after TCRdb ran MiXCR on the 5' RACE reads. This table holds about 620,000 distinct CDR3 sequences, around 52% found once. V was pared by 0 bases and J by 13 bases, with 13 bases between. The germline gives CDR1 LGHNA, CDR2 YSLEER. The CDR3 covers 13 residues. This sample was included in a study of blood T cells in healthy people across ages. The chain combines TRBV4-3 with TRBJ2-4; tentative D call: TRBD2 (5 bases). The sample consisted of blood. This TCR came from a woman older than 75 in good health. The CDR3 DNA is TGCGCCAGCAGCCAAGATGAAGCGGTAGAGCAGTACTTC. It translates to CASSQDEAVEQYF.